This T cell receptor (beta chain) was identified in a study of shared clonotypes between healthy human individuals. Whole-study context: Donors, aged 18 to 49, were a couple of women and a few men. For every donor, three CD4 naive, three CD4 memory, two CD8 naive and one CD8 memory plates were used. Study-level results: At large depth, rarefaction still showed sorted-subset sequencing to be incomplete.

The data were produced by immunoSEQ multiplex PCR, yet TCRdb's version contains in-frame clones alone and is incomplete. The table shows around 550,000 clones, with 96% occurring only once. As concerns this clone: Its antigen is still unknown.

This TCR came from a woman younger than 45 in good health. Sample: naive CD4+ T cells sorted from blood. Subset defined: CD45RA+ positively selected.

DNA of the CDR3: TGCGCCAGCAGCCCCGGCGTCCGGACAGGCCTCGCAGATACGCAGTATTTT. Protein sequence: CASSPGVRTGLADTQYF. The chain is built from TRBV5-1 and TRBJ2-3; 7 bases line up with TRBD1. CDR1 is SGHRS, CDR2 YFSETQ, per germline. The CDR3 consists of 17 residues. With V trimmed by 4 bases and J by 4 bases, 15 bases remained unmatched.